The entry below gives a single T cell receptor (beta chain) sequence along with its context. This sample stems from a study of blood T cell repertoires in COVID-19. CDR1 and CDR2 (germline): SGHRS, YFSETQ. The CDR3 has 16 residues. With V trimmed by 4 bases and J by 5 bases, 11 bases remained unmatched. This table comes from immunoSEQ multiplex PCR, and its TCRdb copy is limited to in-frame clones, with some not included. The sample contains fewer than 300,000 clones, 75% to 95% of which appear only once. Participants were aged roughly 18 to 90 years, lived in about two dozen US areas, and enrolled virtually.

V is TRBV5-1 and J is TRBJ2-7, with 11 bases lining up with TRBD1. The TCR sequence derives from a woman under 40 who had recovered from COVID-19. Sequencing was done on a sample of PBMCs or T cells enriched from blood (not recorded which). CDR3 in DNA: TGCGCCAGCAGCGTGGAGGGGACAGGGGGTTTGAACGAGCAGTACTTC. Its translation is CASSVEGTGGLNEQYF.